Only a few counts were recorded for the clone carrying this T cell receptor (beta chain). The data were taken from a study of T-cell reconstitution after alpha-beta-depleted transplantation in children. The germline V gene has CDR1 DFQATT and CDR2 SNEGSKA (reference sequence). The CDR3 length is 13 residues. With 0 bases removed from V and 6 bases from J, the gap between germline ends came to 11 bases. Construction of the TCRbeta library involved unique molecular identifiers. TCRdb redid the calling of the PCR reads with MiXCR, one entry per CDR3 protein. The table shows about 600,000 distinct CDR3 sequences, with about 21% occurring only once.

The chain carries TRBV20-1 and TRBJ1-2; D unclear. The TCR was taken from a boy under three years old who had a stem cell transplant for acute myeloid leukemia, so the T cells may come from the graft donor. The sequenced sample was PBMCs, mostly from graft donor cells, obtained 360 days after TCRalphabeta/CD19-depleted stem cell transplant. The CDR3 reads CSARDKGKHGYTF. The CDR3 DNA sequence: TGCAGTGCTAGAGATAAAGGGAAACATGGCTACACCTTC.